Below, 32 T cell receptor beta chains from the same sample are listed, as sequenced in a study of T cells in narcolepsy. The table came from immunoSEQ multiplex PCR; TCRdb's copy has only in-frame clones and leaves some out. The table includes 26,000 or so clones, around 86% detected once. The sequencing sample was made of CD45RA- memory CD4+ T cells from PBMCs. The receptor set was obtained from a human donor with narcolepsy.

The rearrangement links TRBV6-6 to TRBJ2-1, with TRBD2 identical over 12 bases. Germline V gene sequence: CDR1 MNHNY, CDR2 SVGAGI (reference sequence). V lost 5 bases and J lost 9; bases outside the gene matches: 8. CDR3 length: 15 residues. CDR3 loop: CASSLRLAGVGEQFF. The CDR3 nucleotides are TGTGCCAGCAGTCTAAGACTAGCGGGGGTGGGTGAGCAGTTCTTC.

J is TRBJ1-1 and V is TRBV19; D gene uncertain. V was shortened by 8 bases and J by 0 bases, with 10 bases between the two germline ends. The CDR3 is made up of 13 amino acids. The germline V gene has CDR1 LNHDA and CDR2 SQIVND (reference sequence). Here the CDR3 DNA reads TGTGCCAGTGCCCAGGTTATGAACACTGAAGCTTTCTTT. Translated, it gives CASAQVMNTEAFF.

V and J are TRBV2 and TRBJ2-7; D is ambiguous. V lost 10 bases and J lost 0, with 16 bases in between. The CDR3 is 14 amino acids. Germline CDR1 reads SNHLY; CDR2 reads FYNNEI. CDR3 bases: TGTGCCACCACTGACGGTAGCAACTCCTACGAGCAGTACTTC. This translates into CATTDGSNSYEQYF.

The chain carries TRBV10-2 and TRBJ2-7; D gene unclear. The V gene's germline CDR1 is WSHSY and CDR2 SAAADI. V was trimmed by 4 bases and J by 2 bases, leaving 3 bases between them. The CDR3 runs 11 residues. The CDR3, as DNA: TGCGCCAGCAGTGGGGCCTACGAGCAGTACTTC. Encoded protein: CASSGAYEQYF.

The chain combines TRBV4-2 with TRBJ2-1; 15 nucleotides agree with TRBD2. Germline trimming cut 0 bases from V and 10 bases from J; bases unmatched to any gene: 4. The CDR3 covers 16 residues. The germline V gene has CDR1 LGHNA and CDR2 YNFKEQ. CDR3 bases: TGTGCCAGCAGCCAAGAGGGACTAGCGGGGGGATGGGAGCAGTTCTTC. Translated: CASSQEGLAGGWEQFF.

Here the CDR3 reads CASNGGALFGEKLFF. Here the CDR3 DNA reads TGTGCCAGCAATGGGGGCGCTCTCTTTGGGGAAAAACTGTTTTTT. This sequence joins TRBV2 and TRBJ1-4, with D perhaps TRBD1 (6 bases). The CDR3 is made up of 15 amino acids. With 7 bases removed from V and 8 bases from J, the gap between germline ends came to 20 bases. Germline values: CDR1 SNHLY, CDR2 FYNNEI. Drawing the rest from reference TRBV2 and TRBJ1-4, the complete variable domain is EPEVTQTPSHQVTQMGQEVILRCVPISNHLYFYWYRQILGQKVEFLVSFYNNEISEKSEIFDDQFSVERPDGSNFTLKIRSTKLEDSAMYFCASNGGALFGEKLFFGSGTQLSVL.

The chain is built from TRBV2 and TRBJ2-2, with no clear D. Germline CDR1 SNHLY, CDR2 FYNNEI. V dropped 4 bases and J dropped 6 bases, with 18 bases sitting between them. The CDR3 runs 16 residues. In DNA form, the CDR3 reads TGTGCCAGCAGTGTCGAAGGTATAGTGTTGGCCGGGGAGCTGTTTTTT. This sequence encodes CASSVEGIVLAGELFF.

This clone appeared a few times. This chain uses TRBV5-5 with TRBJ1-2; D is ambiguous. This CDR3 is built from 14 residues. V dropped 4 bases and J dropped 6 bases, with 16 bases sitting between them. Germline values: CDR1 SGHKS, CDR2 YYEKEE (reference sequence). CDR3 DNA: TGTGCCAGCAGCCCATTCCGGGTTGAGGATGGCTACACCTTC. Translation gives CASSPFRVEDGYTF.

The genes are TRBV6-1 and TRBJ1-5; 8 nucleotides agree with TRBD1. The CDR3 spans 17 residues. V lost 3 bases to trimming and J lost 7 bases; unmatched junction nucleotides: 14. The germline CDR1 and CDR2 sequences are MNHNS and SASEGT. The CDR3 loop reads CASSDSAGGGIGQPQHF. Here the CDR3 DNA reads TGTGCCAGCAGTGATTCGGCAGGGGGCGGGATTGGGCAGCCCCAGCATTTT.

The V and J genes are TRBV7-2 and TRBJ1-5; weak D call: TRBD1 (6 bases). CDR1 is SGHTA and CDR2 is FQGNSA in the germline V gene. Trimming pared 1 base from V and 7 bases from J, leaving 14 bases between. The CDR3 sequence is 15 residues long. Here the CDR3 reads CASSLDAGVSQPQHF. In DNA form, the CDR3 reads TGTGCCAGCAGCTTAGACGCAGGGGTAAGCCAGCCCCAGCATTTT.

This clone was picked up one time. This chain connects TRBV19 to TRBJ2-1, with a possible D match to TRBD1 (5 bases). This CDR3 has 15 amino acids. Germline V lookup: CDR1 LNHDA, CDR2 SQIVND (reference sequence). V was trimmed by 3 bases and J by 0 bases, leaving 9 bases between them. The CDR3: CASSMGRNSYNEQFF. The DNA of the CDR3 is TGTGCCAGTAGTATGGGGCGGAACTCCTACAATGAGCAGTTCTTC.

This clone showed up just a few times. The gene calls are TRBV19 and TRBJ1-6, with D tentatively TRBD1 (6 bases). The CDR3 contains 15 residues. The V gene lost 6 bases and the J gene lost 9 bases, with 18 bases spanning the gap. Per germline, CDR1 LNHDA and CDR2 SQIVND (reference sequence). The CDR3 bases are TGTGCCAGTAGACAGGGATCTTCACTTGGTTCACCCCTCCACTTT. The encoded protein is CASRQGSSLGSPLHF.

The V and J genes are TRBV6-5 and TRBJ2-1; D might be TRBD1 (5 bases). The V and J ends lost 2 bases and 5 bases respectively, with 7 bases between them. Germline V gene sequence: CDR1 MNHEY, CDR2 SVGAGI. CDR3 length: 13 amino acids. The CDR3 protein is CASSYGAHNEQFF. The CDR3 nucleotides read TGTGCCAGCAGTTACGGGGCCCACAATGAGCAGTTCTTC.

This chain uses TRBV5-1 with TRBJ2-5; 7 bases map to TRBD2. The germline CDR1 and CDR2 sequences are SGHRS and YFSETQ. This CDR3 has 14 amino acids. With 0 bases clipped from V and 4 bases from J, the junction kept 3 bases outside the gene matches. CDR3 loop: CASSLAGGGETQYF. Here the CDR3 DNA reads TGCGCCAGCAGCTTGGCGGGCGGGGGAGAGACCCAGTACTTC.

This chain uses TRBV10-2 with TRBJ2-2; 9 positions agree with TRBD2. After removal of 6 bases from V and 3 bases from J, the junction contained 8 bases not matched to a gene. From germline, CDR1 is WSHSY and CDR2 SAAADI. This CDR3 has 16 amino acids. The CDR3 DNA reads TGCGCCAGCAGGGACGGTAGCGGGAGATACACCGGGGAGCTGTTTTTT. Translated, it gives CASRDGSGRYTGELFF.

The chain recombines TRBV6-1 with TRBJ2-2; D gene unclear. V was shortened by 3 bases and J by 4 bases, with 6 bases between the two germline ends. This CDR3 spans 13 amino acids. Germline V gives CDR1 MNHNS, CDR2 SASEGT. Written as DNA, the CDR3 is TGTGCCAGCAGTGATCTCGGCACCGGGGAGCTGTTTTTT. Amino acids: CASSDLGTGELFF.

The chain has TRBV4-2 and TRBJ1-3; no reliable D call. The CDR3 sequence is 15 residues long. Per the germline V gene, CDR1 is LGHNA and CDR2 is YNFKEQ. With 0 bases removed from V and 4 bases from J, the gap between germline ends came to 10 bases. CDR3 sequence (DNA): TGTGCCAGCAGCCAAGATCGGGTAGGGGGAAACACCATATATTTT. It codes for CASSQDRVGGNTIYF.

The chain employs TRBV7-8 and TRBJ2-3; 7 nucleotides agree with TRBD2. The CDR3 spans 17 residues. The germline CDR1 and CDR2 sequences are SGHVS and FQNEAQ. The V segment lost 4 bases and the J segment 6 bases; nucleotides outside the gene matches: 16. For the CDR3, the DNA is TGTGCCAGCAGCTCAGCGGGACTCTGGGGACGTATGGATACGCAGTATTTT. Its protein product is CASSSAGLWGRMDTQYF.

The chain carries TRBV7-9 and TRBJ2-1; TRBD1 might be the D (5 bases). CDR1 and CDR2 from the germline V gene are SEHNR and FQNEAQ (reference sequence). V lost 5 bases, J lost 8 bases, and 13 bases lay in between. The CDR3 spans 13 residues. CDR3 in amino acids: CASSLGPRDEQFF. DNA of the CDR3: TGTGCCAGCAGCCTTGGTCCCAGGGATGAGCAGTTCTTC.

The sample holds one count of this clone. Other DNA variants within this sample encode the same CDR3. The rearrangement links TRBV7-8 to TRBJ2-7; 7 bases fit TRBD1. From germline, CDR1 is SGHVS and CDR2 FQNEAQ. The V gene end was trimmed by 5 bases and the J gene end by 2 bases; junction bases not matched to a gene: 6. This CDR3 spans 14 amino acids. The CDR3 DNA reads TGTGCCAGCAGCCTAAGACAGGGTCCCTACGAGCAGTACGTC. It encodes CASSLRQGPYEQYV.

The CDR3 coding sequence is TGTGCCAGCAGTCGAGGCCCTGTGGCTGGGGCCAACGTCCTGACTTTC. It translates to CASSRGPVAGANVLTF. V is TRBV27 and J is TRBJ2-6; no reliable D call. Germline V gene lookup returns CDR1 MNHEY and CDR2 SMNVEV (reference sequence). The V and J ends lost 5 bases and 2 bases respectively, with 13 bases between them. The CDR3 extends over 16 amino acids.

This chain links TRBV6-6 with TRBJ2-3, with D maybe TRBD1 (5 bases). The CDR3 runs to 15 residues. Trimming cost V 2 bases and J 1 base, with 10 bases left between them. CDR1 is MNHNY, CDR2 SVGAGI, per germline (reference sequence). CDR3 nucleotide sequence: TGTGCCAGCAGTTACGTGGGGCGCGGCACAGATACGCAGTATTTT. Amino acid sequence: CASSYVGRGTDTQYF.

V gene TRBV15 combines with J gene TRBJ2-1, with D uncertain. CDR1 and CDR2 from the germline V gene are LNHNV and YYDKDF (reference sequence). There are 16 residues in the CDR3. V lost 5 bases and J lost 0, with 14 bases in between. Here the CDR3 DNA reads TGTGCCACCAGCGTCGGGCCGTTGATCTCCTACAATGAGCAGTTCTTC. Encoded protein: CATSVGPLISYNEQFF.

The CDR3 nucleotides read TGTGCCAGCAGCCTGAGGACTAGCGGCGGACAAGAGACCCAGTACTTC. Translated: CASSLRTSGGQETQYF. This sequence joins TRBV7-9 and TRBJ2-5; the match to TRBD2 covers 10 bases. J was trimmed by 2 bases and V by 5 bases; bases with no gene match: 8. CDR1 is SEHNR and CDR2 is FQNEAQ in the germline V gene (reference sequence). The CDR3 length is 16 residues.

J is TRBJ1-1 and V is TRBV6-1, with a weak D call TRBD1 (6 bases). Germline V CDR1 and CDR2: MNHNS, SASEGT. Trimming removed 6 bases at V and 9 bases at J, with 14 bases between. The CDR3 has 12 residues. The CDR3: CASRTLQGKAFF. DNA of the CDR3: TGTGCCAGCAGGACTTTACAGGGAAAAGCTTTCTTT.

The V and J genes are TRBV2 and TRBJ2-5, with 9 bases lining up with TRBD1. V shed 4 bases, J shed 4 bases, and the junction held 7 bases outside the gene matches. The CDR3 spans 15 residues. The germline V gene has CDR1 SNHLY and CDR2 FYNNEI. DNA of the CDR3: TGTGCCAGCAGTGCAGAGGGACAGGGTGGAGAGACCCAGTACTTC. Translating it yields CASSAEGQGGETQYF.

CDR3 DNA sequence: TGTGCCAGCAGCGTAGGGGGTAACCAAGAGACCCAGTACTTC. It encodes CASSVGGNQETQYF. The gene calls are TRBV9 and TRBJ2-5; D gene ambiguous. CDR1 is SGDLS and CDR2 is YYNGEE in the germline V gene. V lost 0 bases and J lost 0, with 6 bases in between. CDR3 length: 14 amino acids.

This clone appeared a few times. The chain employs TRBV6-5 and TRBJ1-2, with D possibly being TRBD1 (6 bases). Trimming took 0 bases from V and 7 from J, leaving 18 bases between them. This CDR3 region has 16 residues. Per germline, CDR1 MNHEY and CDR2 SVGAGI. CDR3 sequence reads: CASSYSIAGQSIGYTF. CDR3 sequence (DNA): TGTGCCAGCAGTTACTCGATCGCCGGACAGTCGATTGGCTACACCTTC.

The V and J genes are TRBV6-5 and TRBJ1-1; TRBD1 matches 7 bases. Germline CDR1 and CDR2: MNHEY and SVGAGI. Trimming took 4 bases from V and 1 from J; bases not matched to a gene: 6. The CDR3 consists of 15 residues. The CDR3 is CASSSDRTSNTEAFF. The CDR3 bases are TGTGCCAGCAGTTCGGACAGGACTTCGAACACTGAAGCTTTCTTT.

This clone was seen only once. V and J are TRBV7-8 and TRBJ1-2; D not certain. V lost 5 bases and J lost 4, with 14 bases in between. This CDR3 has 14 residues. From germline, CDR1 is SGHVS and CDR2 FQNEAQ. The CDR3: CASSQNLISYGYTF. CDR3 sequence (DNA): TGTGCCAGCAGCCAAAATCTGATTTCCTATGGCTACACCTTC.

The chain has TRBV2 and TRBJ1-2, with D unclear. The CDR3 sequence is 10 residues long. V was clipped by 3 bases and J by 7 bases, with 3 bases between them. Germline values: CDR1 SNHLY, CDR2 FYNNEI. The CDR3 nucleotides read TGTGCCAGCAGTGACTCTGGCTACACCTTC. Protein sequence: CASSDSGYTF.

The chain carries TRBV7-2 and TRBJ2-1, with D uncertain. CDR3 length equals 12 residues. Per the germline V gene, CDR1 is SGHTA and CDR2 is FQGNSA. V lost 5 bases and J 9 bases, leaving 11 bases between the germline ends. DNA for the CDR3: TGTGCCAGCAGCCTCCTCCTTGGTGAGCAGTTCTTC. Amino acids: CASSLLLGEQFF.